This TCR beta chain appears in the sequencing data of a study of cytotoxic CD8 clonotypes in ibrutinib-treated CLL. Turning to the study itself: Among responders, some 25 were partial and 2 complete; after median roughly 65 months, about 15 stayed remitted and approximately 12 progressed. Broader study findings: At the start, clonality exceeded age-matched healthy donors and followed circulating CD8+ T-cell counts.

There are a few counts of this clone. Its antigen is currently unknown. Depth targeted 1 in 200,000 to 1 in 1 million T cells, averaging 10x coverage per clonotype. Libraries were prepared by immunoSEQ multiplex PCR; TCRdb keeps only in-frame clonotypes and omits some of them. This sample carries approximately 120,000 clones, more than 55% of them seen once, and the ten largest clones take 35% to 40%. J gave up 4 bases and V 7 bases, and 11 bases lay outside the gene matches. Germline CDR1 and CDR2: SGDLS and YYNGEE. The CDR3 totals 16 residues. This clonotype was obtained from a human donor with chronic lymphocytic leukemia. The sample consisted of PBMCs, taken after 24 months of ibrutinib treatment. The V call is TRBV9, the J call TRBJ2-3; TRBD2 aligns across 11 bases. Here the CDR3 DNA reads TGTGCCAGCGGCGGGACTAGCGGTCTTTGGGCAGATACGCAGTATTTT. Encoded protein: CASGGTSGLWADTQYF.